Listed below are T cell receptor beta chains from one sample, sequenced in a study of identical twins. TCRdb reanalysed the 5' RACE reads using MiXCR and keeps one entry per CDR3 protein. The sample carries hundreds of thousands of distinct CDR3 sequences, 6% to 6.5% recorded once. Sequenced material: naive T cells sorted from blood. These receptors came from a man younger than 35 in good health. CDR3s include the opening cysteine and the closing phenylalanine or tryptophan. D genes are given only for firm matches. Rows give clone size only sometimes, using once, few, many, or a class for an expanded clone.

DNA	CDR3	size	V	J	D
TGCGCCAGCAGCCAAGAAGCTGGCGGGAATGAGCAGTTCTTC	CASSQEAGGNEQFF	few	TRBV4-1	TRBJ2-1	-
TGCAGTGCTAGTACGGGAAAGACCCAGTACTTC	CSASTGKTQYF	-	TRBV20-1	TRBJ2-5	-
TGTGCCAGCAGTTACTCCCTGGGCAAAGATACGCAGTATTTT	CASSYSLGKDTQYF	once	TRBV6-5	TRBJ2-3	-
TGTGCCAGCAGTCCCGGGACACAACGTTGGGAGACCCAGTACTTC	CASSPGTQRWETQYF	few	TRBV12-3/TRBV12-4	TRBJ2-5	-
TGTGCCAGCAGTCGGGGACCCAATGAGCAGTTCTTC	CASSRGPNEQFF	many	TRBV7-2	TRBJ2-1	-
TGTGCCAGCGGGACGGACGACTCCTACGAGCAGTACTTC	CASGTDDSYEQYF	few	TRBV5-5	TRBJ2-7	-
TGTGCCAGCAGTTTCCGCGGCCCCCTTAGCACAGATACGCAGTATTTT	CASSFRGPLSTDTQYF	many	TRBV12-3/TRBV12-4	TRBJ2-3	-
TGTGCCAGCAGTTTCCATCCCTCGACAGGGTTGTACACTGAAGCTTTCTTT	CASSFHPSTGLYTEAFF	many	TRBV6-2/TRBV6-3	TRBJ1-1	TRBD1
TGTGCCAGCAGCACTAGCGGGAGGGGAAGTGAGCAGTTCTTC	CASSTSGRGSEQFF	many	TRBV7-8	TRBJ2-1	TRBD2
TGCAGCGTTTCAGGGTTACTCGGGACCGGGGAGCTGTTTTTT	CSVSGLLGTGELFF	-	TRBV29-1	TRBJ2-2	-
TGTGCCAGCAGTTTCGTCCCGGGAGGGCCGCAAGATACGCAGTATTTT	CASSFVPGGPQDTQYF	many	TRBV12-3/TRBV12-4	TRBJ2-3	TRBD2
TGTGCCACCACGACTGTTTATAGCAATCAGCCCCAGCATTTT	CATTTVYSNQPQHF	many	TRBV28	TRBJ1-5	-
TGTGCCAGCAGTTTTGACGGGAGAGGGCCTGAAGCTTTCTTT	CASSFDGRGPEAFF	many	TRBV27	TRBJ1-1	-
TGTGCCAGCAGTGCTGAGGTGCCCCGGACCTACGAGCAGTACTTC	CASSAEVPRTYEQYF	many	TRBV28	TRBJ2-7	-
TGCGCCAGCACCAGCGGGATAGGAGAGCAGTTCTTC	CASTSGIGEQFF	many	TRBV5-1	TRBJ2-1	TRBD2
TGCAGCGTTGAAGAGGAATATGGCTACACCTTC	CSVEEEYGYTF	many	TRBV29-1	TRBJ1-2	-
TGTGCCAGCAGCTTAGACCAGGGAGGCACTGAAGCTTTCTTT	CASSLDQGGTEAFF	few	TRBV7-2	TRBJ1-1	-
TGCGCCAGCAGCTTGTCGATCGACCAGCCCCAGCATTTT	CASSLSIDQPQHF	-	TRBV5-1	TRBJ1-5	-
TGTGCCAGCAGTTTAAGTCAGGCCCAGCATTTT	CASSLSQAQHF	many	TRBV12-3/TRBV12-4	TRBJ1-5	-
TGCAGTGCTAGCACTAGCGGGAGCACCGGGGAGCTGTTTTTT	CSASTSGSTGELFF	few	TRBV20-1	TRBJ2-2	TRBD2
TGTGCCAGCAGTGCGCTCCCGGGACAGGGATCTCTAAATGAGCAGTTCTTC	CASSALPGQGSLNEQFF	many	TRBV6-1	TRBJ2-1	TRBD1
TGTGCCAGCAGTTTAAGCCAGTACGAGCAGTACTTC	CASSLSQYEQYF	-	TRBV12-3/TRBV12-4	TRBJ2-7	-
TGCAGTGCTAGTGGACAGGGGGCGCGGGGCAATCAGCCCCAGCATTTT	CSASGQGARGNQPQHF	many	TRBV20-1	TRBJ1-5	TRBD1
TGCGCCAGCAGCTCGACGGGCGGGAGGGCTTACAATGAGCAGTTCTTC	CASSSTGGRAYNEQFF	many	TRBV5-1	TRBJ2-1	TRBD2
TGTGCCAGCAGTTTAGCCCAACTAGCGGCAAATGAGCAGTTCTTC	CASSLAQLAANEQFF	many	TRBV12-3/TRBV12-4	TRBJ2-1	TRBD2
TGCAGTGCTAGACCACCGGGACAGGGTTTAAATGGCTACACCTTC	CSARPPGQGLNGYTF	many	TRBV20-1	TRBJ1-2	TRBD1
TGTGCCACCAGTGTTAGCGGGAGGAACAATGAGCAGTTCTTC	CATSVSGRNNEQFF	many	TRBV24-1	TRBJ2-1	TRBD2